A selection of T cell receptor beta chains follows, all from one sample in a study of post-analysis software for immune sequencing data. TCRdb re-analysed the PCR reads in MiXCR, keeping a single row per CDR3 protein. This table holds approximately 730,000 distinct CDR3 sequences, 25% to 30% found once. Sequencing was done on a sample of blood. Every receptor here comes from a girl between 10 and 17 years old with multiple sclerosis. Each CDR3 is given with its conserved first and last residue. The order of the fields is clone size, V gene, D gene, J gene, CDR3 DNA, CDR3 protein. A D gene is named only where the DNA matches it firmly. The listing skips clone size in some rows; elsewhere it reads once, few, many or a size class.

size: NA; V: TRBV6-6; D: TRBD2; J: TRBJ2-5; DNA: TGTGCCAGCAGTTACCCGGGGGAACTAGCGGGGTACTTC; CDR3: CASSYPGELAGYF
size: NA; V: TRBV3-1; D: NA; J: TRBJ2-3; DNA: TGTGCCAGCAGCCAAGTCACAGGGCGGGGTGATACGCAGTATTTT; CDR3: CASSQVTGRGDTQYF
size: NA; V: TRBV7-2; D: NA; J: TRBJ1-5; DNA: TGTGCCAGCAGCTTAGGGTCCGGGTCCGGGAACCAGCCCCAGCATTTT; CDR3: CASSLGSGSGNQPQHF
size: few; V: TRBV6-6; D: NA; J: TRBJ2-5; DNA: TGTGCCAGCACCCTGGGGGGAGGAGAGCAGTACTTC; CDR3: CASTLGGGEQYF
size: few; V: TRBV12-3/TRBV12-4; D: NA; J: TRBJ1-1; DNA: TGTGCCAGCAGTTTAGCCTGGATAACTGAAGCTTTCTTT; CDR3: CASSLAWITEAFF
size: NA; V: TRBV20-1; D: NA; J: TRBJ2-3; DNA: TGCAGTGCTAGCCCAGAGTTGTACTCTAGCACAGATACGCAGTATTTT; CDR3: CSASPELYSSTDTQYF
size: NA; V: TRBV2; D: TRBD2; J: TRBJ2-7; DNA: TGTGCCAGCGAACGGGGGGACGAGCAGTACTTC; CDR3: CASERGDEQYF
size: few; V: TRBV18; D: TRBD1; J: TRBJ1-2; DNA: TGTGCCAGCTCACCCGAACAGGGGGACAACTGGGGCTACACCTTC; CDR3: CASSPEQGDNWGYTF
size: NA; V: TRBV29-1; D: NA; J: TRBJ2-5; DNA: TGCAGCGCTTATGGTGGGGATGTGGGAGAGACCCAGTACTTC; CDR3: CSAYGGDVGETQYF
size: few; V: TRBV20-1; D: TRBD2; J: TRBJ2-3; DNA: TGCAGTGCTTGGGGGGGAGGCCAAACAGATACGCAGTATTTT; CDR3: CSAWGGGQTDTQYF
size: few; V: TRBV29-1; D: NA; J: TRBJ2-3; DNA: TGCAGCGTTGGTGGCGGGCCCGCCCCCACAGATACGCAGTATTTT; CDR3: CSVGGGPAPTDTQYF
size: once; V: TRBV7-2; D: NA; J: TRBJ1-1; DNA: TGTGCCAGCAGCTTAGCCGTCGGAAGCACTGAAGCTTTCTTT; CDR3: CASSLAVGSTEAFF
size: few; V: TRBV5-1; D: NA; J: TRBJ2-3; DNA: TGCGCCAGCACCTCGGGCGGAGTCTCAGATACGCAGTATTTT; CDR3: CASTSGGVSDTQYF
size: NA; V: TRBV27; D: NA; J: TRBJ2-2; DNA: TGTGCCAGCACCACTTTGCGACAGGCGAACACCGGGGAGCTGTTTTTT; CDR3: CASTTLRQANTGELFF
size: NA; V: TRBV20-1; D: TRBD2; J: TRBJ2-3; DNA: TGCAGTGCTAAGAGATTCGAGCGGGAGTACTCGGATACGCAGTATTTT; CDR3: CSAKRFEREYSDTQYF
size: NA; V: TRBV3-1; D: TRBD1; J: TRBJ2-4; DNA: TGTGCCAGCAGCCTACGAGGGGGCGCGTCCAAAAACATTCAGTACTTC; CDR3: CASSLRGGASKNIQYF
size: many; V: TRBV29-1; D: NA; J: TRBJ2-1; DNA: TGCAGCGTTGGGAGGGCCGCCTACAATGAGCAGTTCTTC; CDR3: CSVGRAAYNEQFF
size: few; V: TRBV18; D: NA; J: TRBJ2-5; DNA: TGTGCCAGCTCACCATTTTTAACTTTGGGCACCCAAGAGACCCAGTACTTC; CDR3: CASSPFLTLGTQETQYF
size: few; V: TRBV5-1; D: TRBD2; J: TRBJ2-1; DNA: TGCGCCAGCAGCTCAGGGACTAGCGCTATCTATGAGCAGTTCTTC; CDR3: CASSSGTSAIYEQFF
size: once; V: TRBV6-2/TRBV6-3; D: TRBD1; J: TRBJ2-1; DNA: TGTGCCAGCAGTTACCAAAAGGGGGCCTTTATGTCCTACAATGAGCAGTTCTTC; CDR3: CASSYQKGAFMSYNEQFF
size: NA; V: TRBV6-5; D: NA; J: TRBJ1-1; DNA: TGTGCCAGCAGTTACTCGCCAGGAATAACCGAAGCTTTCTTT; CDR3: CASSYSPGITEAFF
size: NA; V: TRBV10-3; D: NA; J: TRBJ2-7; DNA: TGTGCCATCAGTGGCGTGACCCGGGACACCTCCTACGAGCAGTACTTC; CDR3: CAISGVTRDTSYEQYF
size: NA; V: TRBV3-1; D: NA; J: TRBJ2-5; DNA: TGTGCCAGCAGCCCCACGGGGGGCTTAGGGACCCAGTACTTC; CDR3: CASSPTGGLGTQYF
size: NA; V: TRBV3-1; D: TRBD2; J: TRBJ2-1; DNA: TGTGCCAGCAGCCACCGACTAGCGGGGGGGTATCCTGAGCAGTTCTTC; CDR3: CASSHRLAGGYPEQFF
size: NA; V: TRBV28; D: NA; J: TRBJ1-6; DNA: TGTGCCAGCCTGTCTATTAATTCACCCCTCCACTTT; CDR3: CASLSINSPLHF
size: NA; V: TRBV12-3/TRBV12-4; D: NA; J: TRBJ1-5; DNA: TGTGCCAGCAGTTTAAGTCACATTAGCAATCAGCCCCAGCATTTT; CDR3: CASSLSHISNQPQHF
size: few; V: TRBV20-1; D: TRBD2; J: TRBJ2-1; DNA: TGCAGTGCGACGGTGATAGCGGGAGGGCCGGAGCAGTTCTTC; CDR3: CSATVIAGGPEQFF
size: few; V: TRBV7-2; D: NA; J: TRBJ2-1; DNA: TGTGCCAGCAGCTTAGCGGGGACCACCACCAATGAGCAGTTCTTC; CDR3: CASSLAGTTTNEQFF
size: few; V: TRBV9; D: NA; J: TRBJ1-2; DNA: TGTGCCAGCAGCGTAGGAGGTGGCTATGGCTACACCTTC; CDR3: CASSVGGGYGYTF